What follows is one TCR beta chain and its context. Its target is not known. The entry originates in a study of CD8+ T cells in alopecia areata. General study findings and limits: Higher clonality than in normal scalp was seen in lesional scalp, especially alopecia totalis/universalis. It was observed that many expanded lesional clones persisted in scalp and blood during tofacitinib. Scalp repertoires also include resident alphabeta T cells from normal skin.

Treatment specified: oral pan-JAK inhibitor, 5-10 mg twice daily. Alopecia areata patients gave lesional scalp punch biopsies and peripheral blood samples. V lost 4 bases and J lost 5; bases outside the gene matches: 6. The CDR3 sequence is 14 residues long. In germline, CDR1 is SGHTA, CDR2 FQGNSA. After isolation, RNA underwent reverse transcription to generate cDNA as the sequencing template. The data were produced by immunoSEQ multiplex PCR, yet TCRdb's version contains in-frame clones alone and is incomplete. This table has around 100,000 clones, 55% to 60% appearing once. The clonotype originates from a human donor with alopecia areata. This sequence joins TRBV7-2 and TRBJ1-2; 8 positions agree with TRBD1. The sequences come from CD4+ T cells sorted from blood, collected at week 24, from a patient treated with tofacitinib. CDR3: CASSSGQVLYGYTF. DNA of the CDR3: TGTGCCAGCAGCTCGGGACAGGTTTTATATGGCTACACCTTC.